A single sample gave rise to the 17 T cell receptor beta chains below, sequenced in a study of cytomegalovirus exposure and HLA in healthy donors. Produced via immunoSEQ multiplex PCR; TCRdb's table is partial and in-frame only. The sample lists tens of thousands of clones; approximately 93% were seen once. Sequenced input: PBMCs. All receptors come from a woman in her 30s in good health and CMV-seropositive.

This chain's CDR3 is CASRSGQGLYEQYF. As DNA, the CDR3 is TGTGCCAGCAGATCGGGACAGGGGCTCTACGAGCAGTACTTC. The chain is built from TRBV11-2 and TRBJ2-7; 10 nucleotides line up with TRBD1. This CDR3 is built from 14 residues. Germline V CDR1 and CDR2: SGHAT, FQNNGV. V lost 6 bases and J lost 3; bases outside the gene matches: 5.

The CDR3: CASTGRLAGDNEQFF. The CDR3 DNA reads TGTGCCAGCACGGGAAGACTAGCGGGGGACAATGAGCAGTTCTTC. The chain combines TRBV28 with TRBJ2-1, with TRBD2 matching 12 bases. Per the germline V gene, CDR1 is MDHEN and CDR2 is SYDVKM. V lost 7 bases, J lost 5 bases, and 6 bases stayed unmatched. This CDR3 has 15 amino acids.

J is TRBJ2-7 and V is TRBV28; perhaps TRBD1 as D (6 bases). The CDR3 totals 11 residues. Germline V gives CDR1 MDHEN, CDR2 SYDVKM. Trimming cost V 6 bases and J 3 bases, with 6 bases left between them. CDR3 sequence reads: CASRQGYEQYF. CDR3 bases: TGTGCCAGCAGACAGGGCTACGAGCAGTACTTC.

V usage is TRBV5-5 and J usage is TRBJ1-4; D is ambiguous. This CDR3 contains 14 residues. Between the trimmed V and J ends, which lost 5 bases and 2 bases, there was a span of 10 bases. CDR1 SGHKS and CDR2 YYEKEE come from the germline V gene (reference sequence). The CDR3 protein is CASSFTGTNEKLFF. The CDR3 DNA reads as TGTGCCAGCAGTTTTACGGGTACTAATGAAAAACTGTTTTTT. Together with reference TRBV5-5 and TRBJ1-4, the CDR3 gives the full variable domain: DAGVTQSPTHLIKTRGQQVTLRCSPISGHKSVSWYQQVLGQGPQFIFQYYEKEERGRGNFPDRFSARQFPNYSSELNVNALLLGDSALYLCASSFTGTNEKLFFGSGTQLSVL.

The chain links TRBV28 to TRBJ1-5; unclear D gene. The germline CDR1 and CDR2 sequences are MDHEN and SYDVKM. V was trimmed by 2 bases and J by 4 bases, leaving 15 bases between them. CDR3 length equals 16 residues. CDR3 region: CASSLPVPGRNQPQHF. The CDR3, as DNA: TGTGCCAGCAGTTTACCGGTTCCTGGGAGAAATCAGCCCCAGCATTTT.

This clone was detected a few times. The chain joins TRBV18 to TRBJ2-3; unclear D gene. The germline gives CDR1 KGHSH, CDR2 LQKENI. Trimming stripped 6 bases from V and 6 bases from J, with 10 bases between. This CDR3 is built from 12 residues. The CDR3 DNA reads TGTGCCAGCTCTCCTTCCGGGGATACGCAGTATTTT. Its protein product is CASSPSGDTQYF.

The chain has TRBV30 and TRBJ1-4; D is ambiguous. The CDR3 sequence is 13 residues long. Germline V lookup: CDR1 GTSNPN, CDR2 SVGIG (reference sequence). With 3 bases removed from V and 7 bases from J, the gap between germline ends came to 12 bases. CDR3 loop: CAWSAQRGEKLFF. CDR3 in DNA: TGTGCCTGGAGCGCCCAGCGGGGTGAAAAACTGTTTTTT.

The rearrangement joins TRBV4-3 to TRBJ2-3; tentative D call: TRBD1 (7 bases). In germline, CDR1 is LGHNA, CDR2 YSLEER. This CDR3 is 18 amino acids long. Trimming shortened V by 0 bases and J by 4 bases, and 20 bases separated the two germline ends. The CDR3 bases are TGCGCCAGCAGCCAAGATCACAGGGGCGGGACCCTTGCAGATACGCAGTATTTT. Translating gives CASSQDHRGGTLADTQYF.

The V and J genes are TRBV10-3 and TRBJ1-2; D unclear. Trimming stripped 0 bases from V and 5 bases from J, with 10 bases between. In germline, CDR1 is ENHRY, CDR2 SYGVKD. This CDR3 is built from 14 residues. The CDR3 coding sequence is TGTGCCATCAGTGAGTCGCCCGGAGGATATGGCTACACCTTC. It encodes CAISESPGGYGYTF.

The gene calls are TRBV5-6 and TRBJ1-1; TRBD1 aligns across 7 bases. Germline-derived CDR1 and CDR2 are SGHDT and YYEEEE. The CDR3 is 14 amino acids. Trimming took 4 bases from V and 1 from J; bases not matched to a gene: 4. As DNA, the CDR3 is TGTGCCAGCAGCGGAAGACAGGGGAACACTGAAGCTTTCTTT. Protein product: CASSGRQGNTEAFF. The variable domain in full, completed from reference TRBV5-6 and TRBJ1-1, reads DAGVTQSPTHLIKTRGQQVTLRCSPKSGHDTVSWYQQALGQGPQFIFQYYEEEERQRGNFPDRFSGHQFPNYSSELNVNALLLGDSALYLCASSGRQGNTEAFFGQGTRLTVV.

V and J are TRBV4-3 and TRBJ2-7; TRBD1 matches 7 bases. The germline V gene has CDR1 LGHNA and CDR2 YSLEER. CDR3 length equals 15 residues. The ends lost 3 bases at V and 2 bases at J; junction bases unmatched: 7. The CDR3 DNA is TGCGCCAGCAGCCAGCGGACAGGACCTACCTACGAGCAGTACTTC. Residues: CASSQRTGPTYEQYF.

The CDR3 DNA sequence: TGTGCCTCCGCCAGCGCCGGTTACGAGCAGTACTTC. Translating gives CASASAGYEQYF. This chain connects TRBV10-3 to TRBJ2-7; the D is unclear. The CDR3 is 12 amino acids. V gave up 11 bases and J gave up 4 bases, with 15 bases separating them. The germline V gene has CDR1 ENHRY and CDR2 SYGVKD.

The J gene is TRBJ2-3, the V gene TRBV7-2; the match to TRBD2 covers 10 bases. The CDR3 contains 15 residues. V was pared by 5 bases and J by 4 bases, with 6 bases of the junction left unmatched. Germline V gives CDR1 SGHTA, CDR2 FQGNSA. DNA for the CDR3: TGTGCCAGCAGCCCTAGCGGGAGTGACGCAGATACGCAGTATTTT. It encodes CASSPSGSDADTQYF.

The rearrangement joins TRBV28 to TRBJ2-1; 12 bases are shared with TRBD2. V was clipped by 5 bases and J by 1 base; unmatched bases: 9. This CDR3 contains 18 residues. Germline V gene sequence: CDR1 MDHEN, CDR2 SYDVKM. CDR3 DNA sequence: TGTGCCAGCAGTCCCGGGACTAGCGGGCTATGGTCCTACAATGAGCAGTTCTTC. This encodes CASSPGTSGLWSYNEQFF. The variable domain in full, completed from reference TRBV28 and TRBJ2-1, reads DVKVTQSSRYLVKRTGEKVFLECVQDMDHENMFWYRQDPGLGLRLIYFSYDVKMKEKGDIPEGYSVSREKKERFSLILESASTNQTSMYLCASSPGTSGLWSYNEQFFGPGTRLTVL.

The V call is TRBV30, the J call TRBJ2-7; a possible D gene is TRBD2 (5 bases). Germline V gene sequence: CDR1 GTSNPN, CDR2 SVGIG (reference sequence). The CDR3 extends over 13 amino acids. The germline V and J ends were trimmed by 2 bases and 4 bases, with 12 bases remaining between them. The CDR3 reads CAWSSGLLYEQYF. The CDR3 DNA follows: TGTGCCTGGAGTTCAGGACTCTTATACGAGCAGTACTTC.

The chain employs TRBV19 and TRBJ1-5; D call uncertain. Deletions cut 3 bases from V and 2 bases from J, with 8 bases between. CDR1 and CDR2 from the germline V gene are LNHDA and SQIVND (reference sequence). The CDR3 covers 14 residues. Here the CDR3 DNA reads TGTGCCAGTAGTATCTTCTTCGGCAATCAGCCCCAGCATTTT. Translating it yields CASSIFFGNQPQHF. The whole variable domain, filled in from reference TRBV19 and TRBJ1-5, reads DGGITQSPKYLFRKEGQNVTLSCEQNLNHDAMYWYRQDPGQGLRLIYYSQIVNDFQKGDIAEGYSVSREKKESFPLTVTSAQKNPTAFYLCASSIFFGNQPQHFGDGTRLSIL.

The chain links TRBV28 to TRBJ2-1, with D possibly being TRBD2 (6 bases). CDR1 is MDHEN and CDR2 is SYDVKM in the germline V gene. V lost 6 bases to trimming and J lost 5 bases, with 14 bases between them. The CDR3 consists of 14 residues. The CDR3 DNA sequence: TGTGCCAGCAGGGGAGCGGGCCTACACAATGAGCAGTTCTTC. Translation gives CASRGAGLHNEQFF.